This T cell receptor beta chain was captured in a study of OX40 agonist ivuxolimab in advanced cancers. Study findings and constraints: Among some nonresponders, normalized T-cell clonal expansion was also low.

The repertoire was sequenced with immunoSEQ multiplex PCR; TCRdb's copy has only in-frame clones and lacks some. The table lists roughly 93,000 clones, less than 85% of them singletons. On this clone itself: Its antigen is unknown.

V was pared by 3 bases and J by 0 bases, with 1 base between. Germline V CDR1 and CDR2: SGHAT, FQNNGV. The CDR3 is 12 residues long. The J gene is TRBJ2-3, the V gene TRBV11-2; D is undetermined. The source material was CD4+ or CD8+ T cells sorted from blood, sampled in a trial of the OX40 agonist ivuxolimab. The clonotype originates from an adult with an advanced solid tumor such as melanoma, head and neck, liver or kidney cancer. The CDR3 spells CASSFSTDTQYF. CDR3 coding DNA: TGTGCCAGCAGCTTCAGCACAGATACGCAGTATTTT.